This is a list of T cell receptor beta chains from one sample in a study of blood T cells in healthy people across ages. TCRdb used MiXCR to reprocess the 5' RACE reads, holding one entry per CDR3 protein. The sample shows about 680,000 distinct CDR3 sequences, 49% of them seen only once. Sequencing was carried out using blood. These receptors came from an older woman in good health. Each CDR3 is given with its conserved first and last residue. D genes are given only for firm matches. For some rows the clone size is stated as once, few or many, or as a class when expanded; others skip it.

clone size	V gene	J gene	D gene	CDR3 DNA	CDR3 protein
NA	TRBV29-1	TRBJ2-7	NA	TGCAGCGTTGCGGTCAGCCCGTCCTACGAGCAGTACTTC	CSVAVSPSYEQYF
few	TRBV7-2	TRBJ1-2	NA	TGTGCCAGCAGCTTAGAACGGGGAAACTATGGCTACACCTTC	CASSLERGNYGYTF
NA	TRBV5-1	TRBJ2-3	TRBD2	TGCGCCAGCAGCTCCCTAGCGGGAGGGCCCCCAGATACGCAGTATTTT	CASSSLAGGPPDTQYF
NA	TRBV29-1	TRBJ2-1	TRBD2	TGCGGCGTTGGAGGGAGGGCCACCCTAGAGCAGTTCTTC	CGVGGRATLEQFF
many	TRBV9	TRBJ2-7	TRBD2	TGTGCCAGCAGCGTAGGGTTGCCCTCTTTCAGCGGGAGTTCGAGCGAGCAGTACTTC	CASSVGLPSFSGSSSEQYF
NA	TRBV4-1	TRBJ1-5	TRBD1	TGCGCCAGCAGCCAGATGACAGGGGGCAAACAGCCCCAGCATTTT	CASSQMTGGKQPQHF
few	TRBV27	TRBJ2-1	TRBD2	TGTGCCAGCAGTTTTGGGGGACTAGCGGGTAATGAGCAGTTCTTC	CASSFGGLAGNEQFF
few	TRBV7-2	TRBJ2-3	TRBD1	TGTGCCAGCAGCCCACAGGGGCACACAGATACGCAGTATTTT	CASSPQGHTDTQYF
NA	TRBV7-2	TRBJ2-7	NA	TGTACCAGCAGTATACAGGTCTCCGACGAGCAGTACTTC	CTSSIQVSDEQYF
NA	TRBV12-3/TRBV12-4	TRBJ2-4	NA	TGTGCCAGCAGTCTATTAGCCCCCTGGGAATCCCTAAACATTCAGTACTTC	CASSLLAPWESLNIQYF
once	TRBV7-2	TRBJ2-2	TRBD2	TGTGCCAGCAGCTCCGGACTAGCGGGAGTTAGATGGAGTACCGGGGAGCTGTTTTTT	CASSSGLAGVRWSTGELFF
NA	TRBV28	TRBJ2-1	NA	TGTGCCAGCAGAGTAACGGCGCTCCGAAGCTCCTACAATGAGCAGTTCTTC	CASRVTALRSSYNEQFF
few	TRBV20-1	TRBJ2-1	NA	TGCAGTGCCAAGGTGGGGGAGATTCGCAATGAGCAGTTCTTC	CSAKVGEIRNEQFF
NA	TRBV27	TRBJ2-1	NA	TGTGCCAGCAGTTTATTCGGGAGTGAGCAGTTCTTC	CASSLFGSEQFF
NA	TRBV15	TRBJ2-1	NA	TGTGCCACCAGCAGAGGAGGTATGAACAATGAGCGGTTCTTC	CATSRGGMNNERFF
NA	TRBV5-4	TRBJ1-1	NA	TGTGCCAGCAGGCGCGCGTTGAGTGAGATGAACACTGAAGCTTTCTTT	CASRRALSEMNTEAFF
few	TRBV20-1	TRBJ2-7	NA	TGCAGTGCTAAGTCGGCAGGGACCTCCTACGAGCAGTACTTC	CSAKSAGTSYEQYF
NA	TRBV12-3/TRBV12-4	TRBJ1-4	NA	TGTGCCAGCAGCCCGGGGGCAGGGGCTAATGAAAAACTGTTTTTT	CASSPGAGANEKLFF
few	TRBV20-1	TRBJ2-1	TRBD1	TGCAGTGCAACAGGGGGAAATTTCAATGAGCAGTTCTTC	CSATGGNFNEQFF
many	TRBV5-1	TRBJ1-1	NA	TGCGCCAGCAGCTTCTCCAGGGGACGGGCTGAAGCTTTCTTT	CASSFSRGRAEAFF
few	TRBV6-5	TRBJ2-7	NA	TGTGCCAGCAGAGGACGGATGAGCTCCTACGAGCAGTACTTC	CASRGRMSSYEQYF
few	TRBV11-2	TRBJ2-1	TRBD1	TGTGCCAGCAGCTTCGGGGGACAGGGGAAGGTAAATGAGCAGTTCTTC	CASSFGGQGKVNEQFF
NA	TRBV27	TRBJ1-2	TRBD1	TGTGCCAGCAGTTTAGGTGGGACAGACTATGGCTACACCTTC	CASSLGGTDYGYTF